Below are 25 T cell receptor beta chains sequenced from a single sample in a study of shared clonotypes between healthy human individuals. Profiled with immunoSEQ multiplex PCR; TCRdb holds only in-frame clones, not every one. The table includes about 1 million clones, around 76% detected once. Sequencing was done on a sample of memory CD4+ T cells sorted from blood. Subset specified: CD45RA-negative fraction. Receptors originate from a man between 18 and 35 years old in good health.

This clone has more than one count but fewer than ten. The CDR3, as DNA: TGTGCCAGCAGCTTAGCGGGTCACAATCAGCCCCAGCATTTT. This codes for CASSLAGHNQPQHF. The chain links TRBV7-2 to TRBJ1-5, with no clear D. The CDR3 is 14 residues long. V lost 0 bases, J lost 3 bases, and 6 bases lay in between. In germline, CDR1 is SGHTA, CDR2 FQGNSA.

This rearrangement joins TRBV6-5 to TRBJ1-5, with D possibly matching TRBD1 (6 bases). Germline CDR1 reads MNHEY; CDR2 reads SVGAGI. The ends were cut back, 6 bases at V and 6 bases at J, with 18 bases in the middle. The CDR3 is 15 amino acids. In DNA, the CDR3 is TGTGCCAGCAGCCGGGACAATCTGGCAGGTCAGCCCCAGCATTTT. Translated, it gives CASSRDNLAGQPQHF.

The chain uses TRBV11-1 and TRBJ2-7; TRBD2 agrees at 9 bases. J gave up 0 bases and V 1 base, and 10 bases lay outside the gene matches. Germline-derived CDR1 and CDR2 are SGHAT and FQDESV (reference sequence). This CDR3 has 18 residues. DNA for the CDR3: TGTGCCAGCAGCTTAGTTTTGGAGCGGGGGGCCCGCTCCTACGAGCAGTACTTC. Translating gives CASSLVLERGARSYEQYF.

This chain connects TRBV7-2 to TRBJ1-1; D remains unclear. V lost 2 bases and J 8 bases, leaving 18 bases between the germline ends. This CDR3 has 15 residues. Per germline, CDR1 SGHTA and CDR2 FQGNSA. CDR3 sequence: CASSLYRDVVQEAFF. CDR3 sequence (DNA): TGTGCCAGCAGCTTATATCGGGATGTCGTTCAGGAAGCTTTCTTT.

Concerning this clone itself: A read error may explain this, as a much larger clone is one base away. Other DNA sequences from this sample encode an identical CDR3 as well. The rearrangement links TRBV11-2 to TRBJ1-5, with D unresolved. V gave up 2 bases and J gave up 0 bases, with 2 bases separating them. Germline CDR1 and CDR2: SGHAT and FQNNGV. The CDR3 is 13 amino acids. CDR3 in DNA: TGTGCCAGCAGCTTATATAGCAATCAGCCCCAGCATTTT. Translation gives CASSLYSNQPQHF.

This chain joins TRBV23-1 and TRBJ2-1, with D perhaps given as TRBD1 or TRBD2 (5 bases each). TRBV23-1 is treated as an ORF (open reading frame) with a function not yet certain. This CDR3 has 17 residues. V lost 4 bases and J 5 bases, leaving 21 bases between the germline ends. This CDR3 is CASSPPWGREIHNEQFF. The CDR3 DNA follows: TGCGCCAGCAGTCCCCCGTGGGGCAGGGAGATCCACAATGAGCAGTTCTTC.

CDR3 in amino acids: CAWRLAGGGELFF. The CDR3 DNA is TGTGCCTGGAGACTAGCGGGAGGCGGGGAGCTGTTTTTT. The rearrangement uses TRBV30 and TRBJ2-2, with 12 positions matching TRBD2. The CDR3 totals 13 residues. Germline loops: CDR1 GTSNPN, CDR2 SVGIG (reference sequence). Unmatched junction bases numbered 0, after V lost 3 bases and J lost 7 bases.

This clone appeared a few times. This rearrangement joins TRBV20-1 to TRBJ2-7; D might be TRBD2 (5 bases). Germline lookup yields CDR1 DFQATT and CDR2 SNEGSKA (reference sequence). Trimming removed 7 bases at V and 7 bases at J, with 11 bases between. The CDR3 spans 10 residues. In DNA, the CDR3 is TGCAGTGTTCCACCGGGGGAGCAGTACTTC. Amino acid sequence: CSVPPGEQYF.

CDR3 region: CASSQDRPGLNSPLHF. The DNA of the CDR3 is TGCGCCAGCAGCCAAGATCGACCGGGATTAAATTCACCCCTCCACTTT. The chain recombines TRBV4-3 with TRBJ1-6, with no clear D. V shed 0 bases and J shed 7 bases, with 13 bases lying between them. CDR1 and CDR2 (germline): LGHNA, YSLEER. The CDR3 length is 16 residues.

The chain is built from TRBV4-2 and TRBJ2-2; 9 bases line up with TRBD2. Germline CDR1 and CDR2: LGHNA and YNFKEQ. The CDR3 is made up of 17 amino acids. The V and J ends lost 4 bases and 2 bases, in that order; junction bases with no gene match: 8. The CDR3 sequence is CASSPTGGGANTGELFF. Here the CDR3 DNA reads TGTGCCAGCAGCCCGACGGGCGGGGGGGCTAACACCGGGGAGCTGTTTTTT.

This clone came up a few times. V is TRBV7-3 and J is TRBJ2-7; 7 positions agree with TRBD1. The CDR3 sequence is 13 residues long. Germline-derived CDR1 and CDR2 are SGHTA and FQGTGA. Unmatched junction bases numbered 4, after V lost 5 bases and J lost 3 bases. The CDR3 DNA reads as TGTGCCAGCAGCGAGGACAGGAACTACGAGCAGTACTTC. Protein sequence: CASSEDRNYEQYF.

About this clone itself: Additional DNA sequences in this sample encode the identical CDR3. The V gene is TRBV30, the J gene TRBJ2-7, with TRBD2 as a possible D gene (6 bases). Germline V lookup: CDR1 GTSNPN, CDR2 SVGIG (reference sequence). Between the trimmed V and J ends, which lost 0 bases and 0 bases, there was a span of 9 bases. The length of the CDR3 is 14 residues. Here the CDR3 DNA reads TGTGCCTGGAGTGTTGGGGGGACCTCCTACGAGCAGTACTTC. It is translated as CAWSVGGTSYEQYF. Filled out from reference TRBV30 and TRBJ2-7, the complete variable domain reads SQTIHQWPATLVQPVGSPLSLECTVEGTSNPNLYWYRQAAGRGLQLLFYSVGIGQISSEVPQNLSASRPQDRQFILSSKKLLLSDSGFYLCAWSVGGTSYEQYFGPGTRLTVT.

The chain links TRBV19 to TRBJ1-3; unclear D gene. V lost 7 bases and J 3 bases, leaving 16 bases between the germline ends. Germline lookup yields CDR1 LNHDA and CDR2 SQIVND (reference sequence). This CDR3 is built from 15 residues. DNA of the CDR3: TGTGCCAGTACCTCCTCGAGCAGAAGTGGAAACACCATATATTTT. Protein product: CASTSSSRSGNTIYF.

In the case of this clone: This CDR3 is also generated by other DNA sequences in the sample. The J gene is TRBJ1-1, the V gene TRBV10-3, with D unclear. Looked up from germline, CDR1 is ENHRY and CDR2 is SYGVKD. V was shortened by 0 bases and J by 1 base, with 6 bases between the two germline ends. The CDR3 extends over 14 amino acids. The CDR3 nucleotides read TGTGCCATCAGTGAGTCTGCAGGGAACACTGAAGCTTTCTTT. As protein: CAISESAGNTEAFF.

This clone occurred a few times. This chain links TRBV7-2 with TRBJ1-1; 7 bases are shared with TRBD1. V shed 5 bases, J shed 0 bases, and the junction held 6 bases outside the gene matches. This CDR3 region has 15 residues. The V gene's germline CDR1 is SGHTA and CDR2 FQGNSA. The CDR3 sequence is CASSVMGQMNTEAFF. The CDR3 DNA sequence: TGTGCCAGCAGCGTAATGGGACAGATGAACACTGAAGCTTTCTTT.

The chain has TRBV5-8 and TRBJ2-2; D gene ambiguous. This CDR3 has 14 residues. The V gene lost 5 bases and the J gene lost 2 bases, with 10 bases spanning the gap. Germline assignment: CDR1 SGHTS and CDR2 YDEGEE. In DNA, the CDR3 is TGTGCCAGCAGGAGCAGGACCAACACCGGGGAGCTGTTTTTT. Its translation: CASRSRTNTGELFF.

The chain recombines TRBV5-4 with TRBJ2-1, with TRBD1 identical over 7 bases. The CDR3 totals 14 residues. V shed 4 bases, J shed 4 bases, and the junction held 5 bases outside the gene matches. CDR1 is SGHNT and CDR2 is YYREEE in the germline V gene (reference sequence). CDR3 nucleotides: TGTGCCAGCAGCCAAGGGACAGCTTACAATGAGCAGTTCTTC. It translates to CASSQGTAYNEQFF.

The gene calls are TRBV27 and TRBJ1-5; weak D call: TRBD1 (6 bases). CDR1 is MNHEY and CDR2 is SMNVEV in the germline V gene (reference sequence). CDR3 length equals 15 residues. V lost 5 bases, J lost 8 bases, and 19 bases lay in between. CDR3 protein: CASSPWGTSGEPQHF. In nucleotides, the CDR3 is TGTGCCAGCAGTCCATGGGGGACCTCAGGGGAGCCCCAGCATTTT.

This chain joins TRBV27 and TRBJ2-1, with TRBD1 matching over 9 bases. The CDR3 runs 16 residues. V lost 3 bases, J lost 7 bases, and 10 bases stayed unmatched. Germline assignment: CDR1 MNHEY and CDR2 SMNVEV (reference sequence). CDR3 in DNA: TGTGCCAGCAGTTTTACAGGGGGCGTTGGGAGGAATGAGCAGTTCTTC. Amino acid sequence: CASSFTGGVGRNEQFF.

This clone has just one count. This chain joins TRBV5-6 and TRBJ1-2; perhaps TRBD1 as D (5 bases). Germline V gene lookup returns CDR1 SGHDT and CDR2 YYEEEE. The CDR3 runs 14 residues. V was cut by 4 bases and J by 4 bases, with 14 bases left in between. CDR3 DNA sequence: TGTGCCAGCAGCCCCGGGGGGGTGGTCTATGGCTACACCTTC. This codes for CASSPGGVVYGYTF.

The CDR3 sequence: CASSLVYAGAGEQYF. CDR3 in DNA: TGTGCCAGCAGCTTAGTCTATGCAGGGGCGGGCGAGCAGTACTTC. This rearrangement joins TRBV11-2 to TRBJ2-7, with D maybe TRBD1 (6 bases). The CDR3 extends over 15 amino acids. In germline, CDR1 is SGHAT, CDR2 FQNNGV. The V end was cut by 1 base, the J end by 6 bases, with 16 bases between.

CDR3 protein: CASSTRQQFIQDRGFHEQFF. The CDR3 nucleotides read TGTGCCAGCAGTACTCGCCAGCAGTTTATCCAGGACAGGGGATTCCATGAGCAGTTCTTC. V and J are TRBV28 and TRBJ2-1; TRBD1 matches 9 bases. The junction had 25 bases not matched to a gene; V was cut back by 5 bases and J by 8 bases. The V gene's germline CDR1 is MDHEN and CDR2 SYDVKM. There are 20 residues in the CDR3.

On this clone itself: This CDR3 is also generated by other DNA sequences in the sample. This chain joins TRBV6-1 and TRBJ2-1; TRBD2 matches 10 bases. Germline values: CDR1 MNHNS, CDR2 SASEGT. CDR3 length: 15 residues. V was clipped by 1 base and J by 4 bases; unmatched bases: 1. Here the CDR3 reads CASSEVAGGYNEQFF. CDR3 bases: TGTGCCAGCAGTGAAGTAGCGGGAGGTTACAATGAGCAGTTCTTC.

The chain recombines TRBV7-9 with TRBJ2-2, with unresolved D. The CDR3 length is 13 residues. The V end lost 5 bases, the J end lost 7 bases, and 11 bases lay between the germline ends. Germline lookup yields CDR1 SEHNR and CDR2 FQNEAQ (reference sequence). The CDR3 DNA is TGTGCCAGCAGCGCAGCGTCAATCGGGGAGCTGTTTTTT. This codes for CASSAASIGELFF.

This sequence joins TRBV4-2 and TRBJ2-1; 7 bases align to TRBD2. The CDR3 length is 16 residues. With V trimmed by 2 bases and J by 9 bases, 13 bases remained unmatched. Germline V gives CDR1 LGHNA, CDR2 YNFKEQ. The CDR3, as DNA: TGTGCCAGCAGCCAAACCCGGACTAGTCCCTGGGGTGAGCAGTTCTTC. This translates into CASSQTRTSPWGEQFF.